This TCR beta chain was sequenced in a study of blood T cell repertoires in COVID-19. Clones were read by immunoSEQ multiplex PCR, and TCRdb kept only the in-frame ones, dropping some. Seen here are roughly 340,000 clones, about 87% observed once, and the top ten hold approximately 1.9%. Allocation to cohorts depended on clinical history reported by the participants. CDR3 size: 15 residues. The V end lost 6 bases, the J end lost 4 bases, and 16 bases lay between the germline ends. The germline gives CDR1 MNHEY, CDR2 SMNVEV (reference sequence). The receptor was isolated from a man aged 35-49 years in a cohort exposed to, infected with or recovered from COVID-19 (not recorded which). The chain has TRBV27 and TRBJ2-1; D possibly corresponds to TRBD2 (5 bases). What was sequenced was PBMCs or T cells enriched from blood (not recorded which). In nucleotides, the CDR3 is TGTGCCAGCAGCGGGTGGCGGAGGTCTTACAATGAGCAGTTCTTC. This codes for CASSGWRRSYNEQFF.